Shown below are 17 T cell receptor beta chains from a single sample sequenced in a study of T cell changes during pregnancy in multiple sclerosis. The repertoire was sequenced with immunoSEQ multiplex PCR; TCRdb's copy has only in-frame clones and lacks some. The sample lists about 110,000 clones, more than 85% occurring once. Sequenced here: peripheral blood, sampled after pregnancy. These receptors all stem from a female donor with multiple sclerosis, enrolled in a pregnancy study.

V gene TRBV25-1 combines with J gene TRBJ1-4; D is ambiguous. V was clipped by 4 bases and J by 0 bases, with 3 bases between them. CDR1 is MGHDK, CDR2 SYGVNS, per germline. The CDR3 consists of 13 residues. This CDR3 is CASSVSTNEKLFF. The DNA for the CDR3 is TGTGCCAGCAGTGTATCAACTAATGAAAAACTGTTTTTT. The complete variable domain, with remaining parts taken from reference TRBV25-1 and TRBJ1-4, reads EADIYQTPRYLVIGTGKKITLECSQTMGHDKMYWYQQDPGMELHLIHYSYGVNSTEKGDLSSESTVSRIRTEHFPLTLESARPSHTSQYLCASSVSTNEKLFFGSGTQLSVL.

CDR3 loop: CASSLAEQGAQETQYF. The CDR3, as DNA: TGCGCCAGCAGCTTGGCCGAACAGGGGGCGCAGGAGACCCAGTACTTC. The chain has TRBV5-1 and TRBJ2-5, with 9 bases fitting TRBD1. After removal of 0 bases from V and 5 bases from J, the junction contained 8 bases not matched to a gene. The CDR3 loop spans 16 amino acids. The germline gives CDR1 SGHRS, CDR2 YFSETQ.

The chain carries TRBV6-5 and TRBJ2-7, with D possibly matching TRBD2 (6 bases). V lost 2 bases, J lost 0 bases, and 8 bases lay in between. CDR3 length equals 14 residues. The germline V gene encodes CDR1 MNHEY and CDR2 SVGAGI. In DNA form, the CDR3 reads TGTGCCAGCAGTTACACCGGGAGCTCCTACGAGCAGTACTTC. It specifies CASSYTGSSYEQYF.

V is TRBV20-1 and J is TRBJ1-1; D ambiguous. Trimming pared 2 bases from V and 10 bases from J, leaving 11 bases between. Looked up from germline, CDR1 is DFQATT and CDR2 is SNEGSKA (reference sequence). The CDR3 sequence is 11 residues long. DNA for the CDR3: TGCAGTGCTAGAATCTACGGTTTAGCTTTCTTT. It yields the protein CSARIYGLAFF.

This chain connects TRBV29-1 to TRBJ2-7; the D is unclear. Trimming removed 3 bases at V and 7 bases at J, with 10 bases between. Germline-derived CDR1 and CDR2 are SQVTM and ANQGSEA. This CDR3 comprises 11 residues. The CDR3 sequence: CSVDGGREQYF. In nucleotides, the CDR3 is TGCAGCGTTGATGGCGGAAGGGAGCAGTACTTC.

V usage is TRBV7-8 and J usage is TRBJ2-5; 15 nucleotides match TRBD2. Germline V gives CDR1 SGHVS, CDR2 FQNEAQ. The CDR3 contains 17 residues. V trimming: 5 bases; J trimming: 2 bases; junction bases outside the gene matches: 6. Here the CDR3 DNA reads TGTGCCAGCAGCCAACCGGGACTAGCGGGGGGTCAAGAGACCCAGTACTTC. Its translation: CASSQPGLAGGQETQYF.

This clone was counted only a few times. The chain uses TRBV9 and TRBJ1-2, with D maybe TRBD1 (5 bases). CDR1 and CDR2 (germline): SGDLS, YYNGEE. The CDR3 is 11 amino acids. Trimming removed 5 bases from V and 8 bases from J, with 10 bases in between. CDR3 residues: CASRLSGGYTF. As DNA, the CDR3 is TGTGCCAGCAGGTTATCAGGGGGCTACACCTTC.

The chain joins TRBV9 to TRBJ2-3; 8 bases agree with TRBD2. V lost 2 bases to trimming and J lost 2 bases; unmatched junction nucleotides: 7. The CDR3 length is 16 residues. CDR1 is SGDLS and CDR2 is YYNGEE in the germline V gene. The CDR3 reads CASSVPGGGITDTQYF. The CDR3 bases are TGTGCCAGCAGCGTTCCTGGCGGGGGGATCACAGATACGCAGTATTTT.

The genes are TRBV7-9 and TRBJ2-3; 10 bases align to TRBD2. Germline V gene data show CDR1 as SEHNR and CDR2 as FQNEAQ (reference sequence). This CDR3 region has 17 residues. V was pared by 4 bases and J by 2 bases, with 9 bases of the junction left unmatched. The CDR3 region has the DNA TGTGCCAGCAGCTCACTTCTTAGCGGGGGGAACACAGATACGCAGTATTTT. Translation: CASSSLLSGGNTDTQYF. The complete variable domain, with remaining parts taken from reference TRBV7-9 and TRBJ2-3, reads DTGVSQNPRHKITKRGQNVTFRCDPISEHNRLYWYRQTLGQGPEFLTYFQNEAQLEKSRLLSDRFSAERPKGSFSTLEIQRTEQGDSAMYLCASSSLLSGGNTDTQYFGPGTRLTVL.

The CDR3 reads CASSPGTQNGGEQYF. CDR3 bases: TGTGCCAGCTCACCCGGGACTCAGAACGGGGGGGAGCAGTACTTC. The J gene is TRBJ2-7, the V gene TRBV18; the match to TRBD2 covers 7 bases. The CDR3 is made up of 15 amino acids. Trimming at V came to 3 bases and at J to 7 bases, leaving 12 bases not matched to a gene. The germline CDR1 and CDR2 sequences are KGHSH and LQKENI. Variable domain in full (rest from reference TRBV18 and TRBJ2-7): NAGVMQNPRHLVRRRGQEARLRCSPMKGHSHVYWYRQLPEEGLKFMVYLQKENIIDESGMPKERFSAEFPKEGPSILRIQQVVRGDSAAYFCASSPGTQNGGEQYFGPGTRLTVT.

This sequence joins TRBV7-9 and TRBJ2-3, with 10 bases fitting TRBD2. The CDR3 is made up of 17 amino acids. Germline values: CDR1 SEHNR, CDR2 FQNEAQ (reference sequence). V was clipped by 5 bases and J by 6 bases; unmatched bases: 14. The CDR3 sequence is CASSPPPSGGMGDTQYF. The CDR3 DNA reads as TGTGCCAGCAGCCCCCCCCCTAGCGGGGGAATGGGGGATACGCAGTATTTT.

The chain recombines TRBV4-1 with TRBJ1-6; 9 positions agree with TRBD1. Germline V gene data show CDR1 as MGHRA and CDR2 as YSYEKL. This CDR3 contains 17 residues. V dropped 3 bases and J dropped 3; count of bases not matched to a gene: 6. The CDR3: CASSQRGQGYYNSPLHF. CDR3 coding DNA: TGCGCCAGCAGCCAGAGGGGACAGGGTTACTATAATTCACCCCTCCACTTT.

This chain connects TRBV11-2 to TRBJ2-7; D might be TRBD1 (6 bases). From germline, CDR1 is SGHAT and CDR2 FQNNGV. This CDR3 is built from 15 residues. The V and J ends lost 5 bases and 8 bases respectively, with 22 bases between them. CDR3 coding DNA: TGTGCCAGCAGCCTACTCCGGGACAATTATTTGAAGCAGTACTTC. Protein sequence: CASSLLRDNYLKQYF.

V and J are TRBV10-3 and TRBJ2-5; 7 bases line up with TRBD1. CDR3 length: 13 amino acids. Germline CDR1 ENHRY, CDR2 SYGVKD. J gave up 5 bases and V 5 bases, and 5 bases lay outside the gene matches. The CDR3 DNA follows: TGTGCCATCAGTTCGACAGGGCTGGAGACCCAGTACTTC. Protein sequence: CAISSTGLETQYF.

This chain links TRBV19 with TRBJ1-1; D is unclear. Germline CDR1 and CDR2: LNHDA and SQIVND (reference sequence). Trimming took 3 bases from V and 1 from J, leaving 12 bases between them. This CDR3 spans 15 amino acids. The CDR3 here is CASSILGVSNTEAFF. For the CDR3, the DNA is TGTGCCAGTAGTATTCTAGGAGTTTCGAACACTGAAGCTTTCTTT.

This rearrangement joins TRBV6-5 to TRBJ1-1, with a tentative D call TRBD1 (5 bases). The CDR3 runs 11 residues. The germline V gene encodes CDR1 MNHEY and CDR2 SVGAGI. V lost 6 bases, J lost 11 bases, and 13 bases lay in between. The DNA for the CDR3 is TGTGCCAGCAGGGGGGGACTTGGGGCTTTCTTT. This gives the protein CASRGGLGAFF.

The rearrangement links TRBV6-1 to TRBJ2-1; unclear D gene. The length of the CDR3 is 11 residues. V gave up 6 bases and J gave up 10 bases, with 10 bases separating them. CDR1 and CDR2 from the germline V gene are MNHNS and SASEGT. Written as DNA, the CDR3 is TGTGCCAGCAGGTTCGGTTCGGAGCAGTTCTTC. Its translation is CASRFGSEQFF.